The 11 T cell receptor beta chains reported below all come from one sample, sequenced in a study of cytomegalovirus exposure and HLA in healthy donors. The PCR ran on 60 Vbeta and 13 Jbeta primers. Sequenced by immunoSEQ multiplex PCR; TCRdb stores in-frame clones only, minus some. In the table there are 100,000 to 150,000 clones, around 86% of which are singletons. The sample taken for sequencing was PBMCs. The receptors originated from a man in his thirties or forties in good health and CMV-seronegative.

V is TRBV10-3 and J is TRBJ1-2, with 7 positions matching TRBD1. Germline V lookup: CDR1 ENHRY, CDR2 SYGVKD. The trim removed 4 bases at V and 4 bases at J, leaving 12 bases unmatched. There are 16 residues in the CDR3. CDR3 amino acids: CAISALKGGQSYGYTF. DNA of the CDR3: TGTGCCATCAGTGCATTGAAAGGGGGACAGAGCTATGGCTACACCTTC.

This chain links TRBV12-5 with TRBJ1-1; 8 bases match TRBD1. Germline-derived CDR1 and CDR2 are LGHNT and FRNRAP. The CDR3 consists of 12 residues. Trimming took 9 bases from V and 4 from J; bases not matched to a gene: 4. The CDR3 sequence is CASRQGATEAFF. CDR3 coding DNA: TGTGCTAGCAGGCAGGGGGCCACTGAAGCTTTCTTT.

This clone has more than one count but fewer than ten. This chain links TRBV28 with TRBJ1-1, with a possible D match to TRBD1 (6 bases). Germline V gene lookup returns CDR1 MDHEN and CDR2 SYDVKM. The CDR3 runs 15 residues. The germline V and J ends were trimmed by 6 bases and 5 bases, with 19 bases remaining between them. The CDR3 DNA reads TGTGCCAGCAGCCCCGGGGACACCTGGGCGACTGAAGCTTTCTTT. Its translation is CASSPGDTWATEAFF.

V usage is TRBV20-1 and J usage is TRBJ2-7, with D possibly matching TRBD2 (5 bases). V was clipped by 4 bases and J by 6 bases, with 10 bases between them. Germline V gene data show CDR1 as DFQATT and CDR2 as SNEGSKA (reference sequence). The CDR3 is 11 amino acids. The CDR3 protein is CSAKEDIEQYF. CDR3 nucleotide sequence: TGCAGTGCTAAGGAGGATATCGAGCAGTACTTC.

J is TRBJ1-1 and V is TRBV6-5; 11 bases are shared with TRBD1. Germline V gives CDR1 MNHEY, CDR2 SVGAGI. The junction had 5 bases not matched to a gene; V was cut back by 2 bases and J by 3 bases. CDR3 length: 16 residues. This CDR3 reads CASSYRTGGRDTEAFF. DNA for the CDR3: TGTGCCAGCAGTTACCGGACAGGGGGCCGGGACACTGAAGCTTTCTTT.

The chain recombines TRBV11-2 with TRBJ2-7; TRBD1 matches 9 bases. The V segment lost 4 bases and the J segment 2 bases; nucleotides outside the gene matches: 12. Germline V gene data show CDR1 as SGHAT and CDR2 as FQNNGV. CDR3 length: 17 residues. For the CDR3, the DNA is TGTGCCAGCAGCTCCGGGACAGGGACCCGACTAGCCTACGAGCAGTACTTC. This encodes CASSSGTGTRLAYEQYF.

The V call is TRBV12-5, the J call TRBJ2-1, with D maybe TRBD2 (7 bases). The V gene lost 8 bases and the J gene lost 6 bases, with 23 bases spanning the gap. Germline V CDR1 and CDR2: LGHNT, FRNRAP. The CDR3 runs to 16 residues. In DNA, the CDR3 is TGTGCTAGTAGGAGGGGGTCTGGGGGGGCTCCCAATGAGCAGTTCTTC. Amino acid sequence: CASRRGSGGAPNEQFF.

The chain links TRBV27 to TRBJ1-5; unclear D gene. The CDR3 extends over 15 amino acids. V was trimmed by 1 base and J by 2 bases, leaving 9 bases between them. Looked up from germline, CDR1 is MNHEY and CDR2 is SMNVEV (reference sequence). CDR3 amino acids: CASSLLGRGNQPQHF. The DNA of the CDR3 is TGTGCCAGCAGTTTATTAGGGCGGGGCAATCAGCCCCAGCATTTT.

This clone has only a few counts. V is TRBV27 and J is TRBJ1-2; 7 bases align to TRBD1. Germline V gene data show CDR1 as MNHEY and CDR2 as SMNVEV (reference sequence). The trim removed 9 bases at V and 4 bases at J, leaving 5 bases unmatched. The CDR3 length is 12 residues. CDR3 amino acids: CASATGSYGYTF. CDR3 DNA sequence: TGTGCCAGTGCGACAGGGAGCTATGGCTACACCTTC.

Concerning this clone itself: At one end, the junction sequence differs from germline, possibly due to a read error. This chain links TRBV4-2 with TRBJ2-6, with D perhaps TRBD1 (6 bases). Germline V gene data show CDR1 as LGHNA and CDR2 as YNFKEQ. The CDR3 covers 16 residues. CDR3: CASSQDRGSGANGLTF. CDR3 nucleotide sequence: TGTGCCAGCAGCCAAGACAGGGGCTCTGGGGCCAACGGCCTGACTTTC.

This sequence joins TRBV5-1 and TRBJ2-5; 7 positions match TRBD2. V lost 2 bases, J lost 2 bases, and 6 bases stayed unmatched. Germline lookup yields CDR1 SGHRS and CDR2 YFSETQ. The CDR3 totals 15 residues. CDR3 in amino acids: CASSLISAGQETQYF. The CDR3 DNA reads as TGCGCCAGCAGCTTAATTTCAGCGGGGCAAGAGACCCAGTACTTC.